Listed here are 6 T cell receptor beta chains from one sample, sequenced in a study of somatic mutations in cytotoxic T cells in rheumatoid arthritis. Data came from immunoSEQ multiplex PCR; TCRdb stores just in-frame clones and leaves some out. The data hold under 35,000 clones, with around nine tenths observed a single time. The sample taken for sequencing was CD8+ T cells sorted from blood. These TCRs come from an adult with rheumatoid arthritis.

CDR3 DNA: TGTGCCAGCAGCGTAGGTGGGTTTGTCAATGAGCAGTTCTTC. This gives the protein CASSVGGFVNEQFF. The chain has TRBV9 and TRBJ2-1; D remains unclear. From germline, CDR1 is SGDLS and CDR2 YYNGEE. V gave up 0 bases and J gave up 6 bases, with 10 bases separating them. The CDR3 is 14 residues long.

This clone was recorded a few times. The J gene is TRBJ2-7, the V gene TRBV30; 12 nucleotides agree with TRBD2. The CDR3 consists of 14 residues. The germline CDR1 and CDR2 sequences are GTSNPN and SVGIG (reference sequence). V gave up 2 bases and J gave up 5 bases; unmatched junction bases: 4. In DNA form, the CDR3 reads TGTGCCTGGAGTTGGACTAGCGGGGAGGACGAGCAGTACTTC. Translation: CAWSWTSGEDEQYF. The full variable domain, with the rest looked up from reference TRBV30 and TRBJ2-7, is SQTIHQWPATLVQPVGSPLSLECTVEGTSNPNLYWYRQAAGRGLQLLFYSVGIGQISSEVPQNLSASRPQDRQFILSSKKLLLSDSGFYLCAWSWTSGEDEQYFGPGTRLTVT.

The chain couples TRBV30 to TRBJ1-2; TRBD1 aligns across 8 bases. The junction had 4 bases not matched to a gene; V was cut back by 0 bases and J by 4 bases. Germline values: CDR1 GTSNPN, CDR2 SVGIG (reference sequence). CDR3 length equals 14 residues. CDR3 nucleotides: TGTGCCTGGAGTGTAGGCACAGGGGGCTATGGCTACACCTTC. Protein product: CAWSVGTGGYGYTF. The full variable domain, with the rest looked up from reference TRBV30 and TRBJ1-2, is SQTIHQWPATLVQPVGSPLSLECTVEGTSNPNLYWYRQAAGRGLQLLFYSVGIGQISSEVPQNLSASRPQDRQFILSSKKLLLSDSGFYLCAWSVGTGGYGYTFGSGTRLTVV.

The count of this clone is one. V usage is TRBV28 and J usage is TRBJ1-5; 8 nucleotides agree with TRBD1. The CDR3 is made up of 15 amino acids. Germline V gives CDR1 MDHEN, CDR2 SYDVKM. V was pared by 3 bases and J by 7 bases, with 8 bases of the junction left unmatched. CDR3 sequence (DNA): TGTGCCAGCAGTTTCCCAAGACAGGGGAAGCAGCCCCAGCATTTT. This encodes CASSFPRQGKQPQHF.

The J gene is TRBJ2-5, the V gene TRBV16; 7 positions match TRBD1. CDR3 length: 14 residues. CDR1 is KGHSY and CDR2 is FQNENV in the germline V gene. The V segment lost 5 bases and the J segment 3 bases; nucleotides outside the gene matches: 6. DNA of the CDR3: TGTGCCAGCAGCTTAGGACAGGATAAAGAGACCCAGTACTTC. Residues: CASSLGQDKETQYF.

J is TRBJ2-7 and V is TRBV29-1, with 7 bases matching TRBD1. Germline values: CDR1 SQVTM, CDR2 ANQGSEA. This CDR3 has 13 amino acids. V shed 4 bases and J 2 bases; nucleotides not matched to a gene: 5. The CDR3 spells CSVAPTGAYEQYF. For the CDR3, the DNA is TGCAGCGTTGCACCAACAGGGGCCTACGAGCAGTACTTC.